This entry is about one T cell receptor beta chain. Since the CDR3 does not end with the conserved phenylalanine or tryptophan, this likely comes from a read error. V gave up 3 bases and J gave up 7 bases, with 10 bases separating them. Germline CDR1 is SGHRS and CDR2 is YFSETQ. CDR3 length: 13 amino acids. Produced via immunoSEQ multiplex PCR; TCRdb's table is partial and in-frame only. The data show about 40,000 clones, 90% to 95% seen once. This sample is drawn from a study of control samples from healthy donors and cancer patients. The sample taken for sequencing was blood. The chain joins TRBV5-1 to TRBJ2-2; possibly TRBD1 for D (5 bases). This clonotype originated in a woman between 50 and 59 years old in good health. CDR3 protein: CASSYRSDGELFL. The CDR3 DNA reads as TGCGCCAGCAGCTACAGGTCTGACGGGGAGCTGTTTTTA.